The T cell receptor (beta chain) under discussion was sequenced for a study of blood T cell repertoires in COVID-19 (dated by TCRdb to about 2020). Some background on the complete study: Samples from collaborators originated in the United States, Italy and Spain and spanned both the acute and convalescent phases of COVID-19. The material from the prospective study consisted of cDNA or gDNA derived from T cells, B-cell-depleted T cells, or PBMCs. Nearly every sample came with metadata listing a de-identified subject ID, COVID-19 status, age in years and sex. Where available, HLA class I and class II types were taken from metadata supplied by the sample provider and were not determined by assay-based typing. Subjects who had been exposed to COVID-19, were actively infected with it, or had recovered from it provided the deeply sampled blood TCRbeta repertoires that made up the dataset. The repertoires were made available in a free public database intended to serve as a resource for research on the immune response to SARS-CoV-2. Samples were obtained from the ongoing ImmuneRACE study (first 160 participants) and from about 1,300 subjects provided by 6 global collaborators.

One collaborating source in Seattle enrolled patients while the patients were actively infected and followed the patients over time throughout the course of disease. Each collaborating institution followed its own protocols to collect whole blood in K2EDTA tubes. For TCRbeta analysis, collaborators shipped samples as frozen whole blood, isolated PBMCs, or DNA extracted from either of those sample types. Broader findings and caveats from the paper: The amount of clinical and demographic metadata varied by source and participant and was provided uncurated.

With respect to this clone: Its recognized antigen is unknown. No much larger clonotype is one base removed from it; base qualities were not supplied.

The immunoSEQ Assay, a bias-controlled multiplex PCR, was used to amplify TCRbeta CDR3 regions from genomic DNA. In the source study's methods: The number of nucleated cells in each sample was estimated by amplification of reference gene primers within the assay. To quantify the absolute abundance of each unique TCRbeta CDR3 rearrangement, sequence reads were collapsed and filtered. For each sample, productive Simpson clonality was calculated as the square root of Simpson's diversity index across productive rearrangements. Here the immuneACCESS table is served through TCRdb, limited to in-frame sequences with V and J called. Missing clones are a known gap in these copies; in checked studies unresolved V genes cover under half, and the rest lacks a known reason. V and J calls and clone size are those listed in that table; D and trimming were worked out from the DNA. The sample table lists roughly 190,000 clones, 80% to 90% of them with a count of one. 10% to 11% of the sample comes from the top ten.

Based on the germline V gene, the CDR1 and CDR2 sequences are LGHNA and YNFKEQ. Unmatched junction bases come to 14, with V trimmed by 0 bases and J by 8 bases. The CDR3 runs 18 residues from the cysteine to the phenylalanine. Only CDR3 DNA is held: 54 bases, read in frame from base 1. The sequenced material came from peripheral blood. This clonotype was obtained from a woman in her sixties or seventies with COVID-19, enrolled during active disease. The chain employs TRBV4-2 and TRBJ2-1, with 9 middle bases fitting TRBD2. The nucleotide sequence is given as TGTGCCAGCAGCCAAGAAGGTCCAGCGGGAGGCCCAGGGGATGAGCAGTTCTTC. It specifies CASSQEGPAGGPGDEQFF.